One sample yielded the 22 T cell receptor beta chains listed below, sequenced in a study of T cell repertoires in cytomegalovirus infection (dated by TCRdb to 2018 to 2020). No antigens are known for them. Sequencing was carried out with an Illumina HiSeq 1500. TCRdb handled the public reads itself, with Q25 trimming in fastp and clone calling in MiXCR, and kept productive beta chains. Under each unique CDR3 protein, matching rows form one entry showing the most common genes and DNA. For this sample the table gives around 100,000 distinct CDR3 sequences, of which about a tenth were detected only once. Of the sample, approximately 30% falls within the top ten clones. Sequenced: PBMCs, sequenced either directly or after in vitro stimulation (not recorded which). All receptors come from a human donor in good health (CMV status not recorded). Some clones in this sample may be carry-over from other donors' samples.

This clonotype was seen many times. The chain couples TRBV5-6 to TRBJ1-3; D might be TRBD1 (6 bases). The V and J ends lost 0 bases and 5 bases respectively, with 12 bases between them. The CDR3 runs to 15 residues. CDR1 and CDR2 from the germline V gene are SGHDT and YYEEEE. The CDR3: CASSLEGGLRNTIYF. In DNA, the CDR3 is TGTGCCAGCAGCTTGGAGGGGGGGCTGAGAAACACCATATATTTT. Filled out from reference TRBV5-6 and TRBJ1-3, the complete variable domain reads DAGVTQSPTHLIKTRGQQVTLRCSPKSGHDTVSWYQQALGQGPQFIFQYYEEEERQRGNFPDRFSGHQFPNYSSELNVNALLLGDSALYLCASSLEGGLRNTIYFGEGSWLTVV.

This clonotype was detected a few times. The CDR3 protein is CATHGLAKNIQYF. In DNA form, the CDR3 reads TGTGCCACCCACGGCCTAGCCAAAAACATTCAGTACTTC. The chain is built from TRBV6-2 or TRBV6-3 and TRBJ2-4; D not resolved. Germline V gene data show CDR1 as MNHEY and CDR2 as SVGEGT. Between the trimmed V and J ends, which lost 10 bases and 0 bases, there was a span of 10 bases. This CDR3 comprises 13 residues.

In this sample, this clonotype turned up a few times. The J gene is TRBJ2-7, the V gene TRBV28, with TRBD2 identical over 15 bases. Germline values: CDR1 MDHEN, CDR2 SYDVKM. The V gene end was trimmed by 2 bases and the J gene end by 6 bases; junction bases not matched to a gene: 5. The CDR3 consists of 16 residues. For the CDR3, the DNA is TGTGCCAGCAGTTTAAGGACTAGCGGGAGGGCCCGCGAGCAGTACGTC. The encoded protein is CASSLRTSGRAREQYV.

In this sample, this clonotype turned up many times. J is TRBJ2-3 and V is TRBV4-1; 10 bases map to TRBD2. Germline loops: CDR1 MGHRA, CDR2 YSYEKL. V gave up 3 bases and J gave up 7 bases; unmatched junction bases: 16. The CDR3 has 18 residues. CDR3 region: CASSQPPSRAGGRNTQYF. The CDR3 DNA reads TGCGCCAGCAGCCAGCCCCCCTCGCGAGCGGGAGGGAGAAATACGCAGTATTTT.

This clonotype has ten or more counts. V usage is TRBV7-8 and J usage is TRBJ2-1, with D tentatively TRBD1 or TRBD2 (5 bases each). This CDR3 is 16 amino acids long. The germline CDR1 and CDR2 sequences are SGHVS and FQNEAQ. V was cut by 4 bases and J by 0 bases, with 13 bases left in between. The CDR3 DNA reads TGTGCCAGCAGCTCAGCCGGGACGATCTCCTACAATGAGCAGTTCTTC. It is translated as CASSSAGTISYNEQFF.

This clonotype showed up just a few times. The J gene is TRBJ1-5, the V gene TRBV6-6; no clear D. Looked up from germline, CDR1 is MNHNY and CDR2 is SVGAGI (reference sequence). V lost 5 bases and J lost 6, with 5 bases in between. This CDR3 region has 11 residues. In nucleotides, the CDR3 is TGTGCCAGCAGTGAGGGTCAGCCCCAGCATTTT. It translates to CASSEGQPQHF.

The sample holds many counts of this clonotype. This chain links TRBV7-9 with TRBJ1-3; no reliable D call. The CDR3 is 14 amino acids. The germline V and J ends were trimmed by 5 bases and 4 bases, with 12 bases remaining between them. CDR1 is SEHNR and CDR2 is FQNEAQ in the germline V gene (reference sequence). CDR3 sequence reads: CASSQWQAGNTIYF. In DNA form, the CDR3 reads TGTGCCAGCAGCCAATGGCAGGCGGGAAACACCATATATTTT. The full variable domain, rest sourced from reference TRBV7-9 and TRBJ1-3, is DTGVSQNPRHKITKRGQNVTFRCDPISEHNRLYWYRQTLGQGPEFLTYFQNEAQLEKSRLLSDRFSAERPKGSFSTLEIQRTEQGDSAMYLCASSQWQAGNTIYFGEGSWLTVV.

This clonotype appeared many times. The J gene is TRBJ1-1, the V gene TRBV7-3; a possible D gene is TRBD1 (6 bases). Between the trimmed V and J ends, which lost 4 bases and 3 bases, there was a span of 18 bases. Germline values: CDR1 SGHTA, CDR2 FQGTGA. There are 16 residues in the CDR3. The CDR3 region is CASSSTGGLGDTEAFF. CDR3 coding DNA: TGTGCCAGCAGCTCTACCGGGGGGCTAGGAGACACTGAAGCTTTCTTT.

The sample holds many counts of this clonotype. The genes are TRBV12-3 or TRBV12-4 and TRBJ2-1, with a tentative D call TRBD2 (5 bases). The ends were cut back, 7 bases at V and 3 bases at J, with 10 bases in the middle. The CDR3 length is 13 residues. CDR3 protein: CASTTSGYNEQFF. The DNA of the CDR3 is TGTGCCAGCACCACGAGCGGCTACAATGAGCAGTTCTTC.

This clonotype has ten or more counts. The J gene is TRBJ2-7, the V gene TRBV7-2, with 8 bases matching TRBD1. The CDR3 contains 15 residues. Germline V gene lookup returns CDR1 SGHTA and CDR2 FQGNSA. After removal of 1 base from V and 4 bases from J, the junction contained 6 bases not matched to a gene. The CDR3 loop reads CASSLVRQGAYEQYF. The CDR3 DNA follows: TGTGCCAGCAGCTTAGTTCGTCAGGGGGCTTACGAGCAGTACTTC. The whole variable domain, filled in from reference TRBV7-2 and TRBJ2-7, reads GAGVSQSPSNKVTEKGKDVELRCDPISGHTALYWYRQSLGQGLEFLIYFQGNSAPDKSGLPSDRFSAERTGGSVSTLTIQRTQQEDSAVYLCASSLVRQGAYEQYFGPGTRLTVT.

This clonotype was detected many times. This rearrangement joins TRBV6-1 to TRBJ2-3; D is perhaps TRBD2 (6 bases). The germline V gene encodes CDR1 MNHNS and CDR2 SASEGT. The germline V and J ends were trimmed by 0 bases and 4 bases, with 14 bases remaining between them. The CDR3 totals 16 residues. CDR3 sequence reads: CASSEALLGRSDTQYF. The CDR3 region has the DNA TGTGCCAGCAGTGAAGCTCTTCTAGGGAGGTCAGATACGCAGTATTTT.

Details on this clonotype: This clone may be a read error of a much larger clone one base away. The chain carries TRBV7-9 and TRBJ2-5; 8 positions agree with TRBD1. Losses at the gene ends were 1 base for V and 4 bases for J; bases not matched to a gene: 5. This CDR3 region has 15 residues. Looked up from germline, CDR1 is SEHNR and CDR2 is FQNEAQ (reference sequence). The CDR3 loop is CASSLVQGAPETQYF. CDR3 nucleotides: TGTGCCAGCAGCTTAGTCCAGGGGGCTCCAGAGACCCAGTACTTC.

This clonotype was counted ten times or more. J is TRBJ2-5 and V is TRBV7-2, with D perhaps matching TRBD2 (6 bases). This CDR3 spans 15 amino acids. The germline V and J ends were trimmed by 4 bases and 5 bases, with 17 bases remaining between them. Germline V gene lookup returns CDR1 SGHTA and CDR2 FQGNSA. The CDR3 coding sequence is TGTGCCAGCAGCTCAGTCGGGACTTCCGGCGAGACCCAGTACTTC. Translating gives CASSSVGTSGETQYF.

The chain employs TRBV7-4 and TRBJ1-4, with a possible D match to TRBD1 (6 bases). CDR3 length equals 16 residues. Germline V CDR1 and CDR2: SGHVT, SQSDAQ. Trimming took off 5 bases at V and 6 bases at J, with 19 bases between the two ends. CDR3 coding DNA: TGTGCCAGCAGCGTGATGTGGACAGCGCAATATGAAAAACTGTTTTTT. This translates into CASSVMWTAQYEKLFF.

In its sample, this clonotype was seen many times. The rearrangement links TRBV7-9 to TRBJ1-2, with D perhaps TRBD1 (5 bases). V was shortened by 2 bases and J by 0 bases, with 13 bases between the two germline ends. CDR1 is SEHNR and CDR2 is FQNEAQ in the germline V gene (reference sequence). The CDR3 contains 16 residues. CDR3 DNA sequence: TGTGCCAGCAGCTTATCCCGACAGCCTCCTAACTATGGCTACACCTTC. This gives the protein CASSLSRQPPNYGYTF.

The chain has TRBV6-2 or TRBV6-3 and TRBJ1-4; possible D gene TRBD1, 6 bases. V was cut by 7 bases and J by 4 bases, with 13 bases left in between. The CDR3 runs to 14 residues. The germline CDR1 and CDR2 sequences are MNHEY and SVGEGT. The CDR3 sequence: CASKRTAGNEKLFF. The CDR3, as DNA: TGTGCCAGCAAAAGGACAGCTGGTAATGAAAAACTGTTTTTT.

This clonotype appeared many times. The genes are TRBV13 and TRBJ2-1, with D perhaps assigned TRBD1 or TRBD2 (6 bases each). This CDR3 is 15 amino acids long. V was shortened by 5 bases and J by 3 bases, with 14 bases between the two germline ends. Looked up from germline, CDR1 is PRHDT and CDR2 is FYEKMQ (reference sequence). The CDR3 nucleotides are TGTGCCAGCAGCCTTAGCGGAGGGGGCTACAATGAGCAGTTCTTC. This translates into CASSLSGGGYNEQFF.

The sample holds many counts of this clonotype. The V gene is TRBV6-5, the J gene TRBJ2-3; 13 bases line up with TRBD2. With 8 bases clipped from V and 4 bases from J, the junction kept 6 bases outside the gene matches. The CDR3 has 15 residues. Germline CDR1 reads MNHEY; CDR2 reads SVGAGI. The CDR3 spells CASDTSGRAPDTQYF. CDR3 DNA: TGTGCCAGCGATACTAGCGGGAGGGCCCCAGATACGCAGTATTTT.

This clonotype has at least ten counts. This sequence joins TRBV7-8 and TRBJ2-3; 7 bases align to TRBD2. The trim removed 6 bases at V and 1 base at J, leaving 4 bases unmatched. Germline V gene lookup returns CDR1 SGHVS and CDR2 FQNEAQ. This CDR3 is built from 14 residues. For the CDR3, the DNA is TGTGCCAGCAGGTCCCTAGCGGGCACAGATACGCAGTATTTT. As protein: CASRSLAGTDTQYF.

This clonotype occurred a few times. The rearrangement links TRBV6-2 or TRBV6-3 to TRBJ2-3, with a tentative D call TRBD2 (6 bases). The CDR3 covers 18 residues. Germline values: CDR1 MNHEY, CDR2 SVGEGT. V dropped 0 bases and J dropped 0 bases, with 16 bases sitting between them. The CDR3 sequence: CASSYSTWDLDSTDTQYF. The CDR3 nucleotides read TGTGCCAGCAGTTACTCGACTTGGGACTTGGATAGCACAGATACGCAGTATTTT.

This clonotype was seen a handful of times. The rearrangement uses TRBV18 and TRBJ1-3; D is uncertain. The germline V and J ends were trimmed by 3 bases and 8 bases, with 5 bases remaining between them. The CDR3 extends over 11 amino acids. Germline loops: CDR1 KGHSH, CDR2 LQKENI. CDR3 amino acids: CASSPLDTIYF. DNA for the CDR3: TGTGCCAGCTCACCTCTGGACACCATATATTTT.

This clonotype was recorded at least ten times. The V and J genes are TRBV7-2 and TRBJ2-5; 9 bases map to TRBD2. The CDR3 totals 13 residues. Germline-derived CDR1 and CDR2 are SGHTA and FQGNSA. The V and J ends lost 9 bases and 3 bases, in that order; junction bases with no gene match: 5. The CDR3 reads CASAPSGKETQYF. Written as DNA, the CDR3 is TGTGCCAGTGCCCCTAGCGGGAAAGAGACCCAGTACTTC. The full variable domain, completed using reference TRBV7-2 and TRBJ2-5, is GAGVSQSPSNKVTEKGKDVELRCDPISGHTALYWYRQSLGQGLEFLIYFQGNSAPDKSGLPSDRFSAERTGGSVSTLTIQRTQQEDSAVYLCASAPSGKETQYFGPGTRLLVL.